The subject of this entry is one T cell receptor beta chain. Its antigen is unknown. Per-base quality was not reported, and no clone a single base away is much larger than it. Whole blood was collected in K2EDTA tubes by collaborating institutions according to the institutions' own protocols. For TCRbeta analysis, collaborators shipped samples in one of three forms: frozen whole blood, isolated PBMCs, or DNA extracted from either of those sample types. TCRbeta CDR3 regions were amplified from genomic DNA using the immunoSEQ Assay, a bias-controlled multiplex PCR. In the source study's methods: Nucleated cell counts per sample were estimated from amplification of reference gene primers within the assay. To quantify the absolute abundance of each unique TCRbeta CDR3 rearrangement, sequence reads were collapsed and filtered. For each sample, productive Simpson clonality was calculated as the square root of Simpson's diversity index over productive rearrangements. TCRdb provides this immuneACCESS table in a form limited to in-frame rearrangements. Some clones are lacking; in checked studies, under half of them reflect an unresolved V gene, and why the rest are absent is not known. V and J calls and clone size are copied from that table; D and trimming were computed from the DNA. This sample lists 84,000 or so clones; 79% were detected once. The ten top clones hold approximately 10% of the sample.

The germline V gene yields LGHNA for CDR1 and YNFKEQ for CDR2. Its CDR3 holds 15 amino acids, cysteine through phenylalanine. Kept here is only the CDR3 DNA, which spans 45 bases and is read in frame from base 1. The V and J ends are trimmed by 0 bases and 6 bases, leaving 12 bases between them. This record belongs to a study of blood T cell repertoires in COVID-19 (dated by TCRdb to 2018 to 2021). Turning to the overall study: Collaborator samples came from the United States, Italy and Spain and covered acute and convalescent phases of COVID-19. The dataset comprised deeply sampled blood TCRbeta repertoires from subjects exposed to, actively infected with, or recovered from COVID-19. A freely available public database, intended as a resource for researchers studying the immune response to SARS-CoV-2, is where the repertoires were released. Samples came from the ongoing ImmuneRACE study (first 160 participants) plus 1,254 subjects from 6 global collaborators. The prospective study material was composed of cDNA or gDNA derived from T cells, B-cell-depleted T cells, or PBMCs. Sample metadata almost always included a de-identified subject ID, COVID-19 status, age in years and sex. Where available, HLA class I and class II types were obtained from metadata supplied by the sample provider rather than from assay-based typing. What the research found in general, with its limitations: The amount of clinical and demographic metadata varied by source and participant and was provided uncurated.

The sequenced sample consisted of peripheral blood. The chain employs TRBV4-2 and TRBJ1-5; a weak D assignment points to TRBD1 (6 bases agree). The source is a man between 70 and 80 years old with acute or convalescent COVID-19. The CDR3 protein is CASSQELAGVQPQHF. Read as DNA, the sequence is TGTGCCAGCAGCCAAGAGTTGGCAGGGGTTCAGCCCCAGCATTTT.